This T cell receptor beta chain was recorded in a study of T cells in Graves' hyperthyroidism and ophthalmopathy. Findings and caveats of the study: Expanded thyroid clonotypes (above 0.001) were mostly also found in blood.

The V gene's germline CDR1 is SEHNR and CDR2 FQNEAQ (reference sequence). CDR3 length equals 13 residues. J gave up 3 bases and V 6 bases, and 5 bases lay outside the gene matches. The definition of stable Graves' hyperthyroidism was no ophthalmopathy progression within 18 months. Newly diagnosed hyperthyroidism, duration under 2 months, in patients aged 18 to 65. Using 9.5 to 10 ml of fresh peripheral blood, PBMCs were prepared. This clonotype was recorded a few times. Antigen unknown. Authors of the study amplified TCR beta CDR3 regions from RNA transcripts. The primer set for the first-round RT-PCR of the TCR CDR3 was HTBI. In TCRdb, the multiplex PCR reads were re-called with MiXCR into one record per CDR3 protein. The table lists around 690,000 distinct CDR3 sequences, 17% of them singletons, with about a sixth in the top ten.

The genes are TRBV7-9 and TRBJ2-7, with 7 bases aligning to TRBD1. The TCR was taken from a man aged 50-59 years with Graves' hyperthyroidism. The sample comprised blood. DNA of the CDR3: TGTGCCAGCAGTCCCGGGACAGACTACGAGCAGTACTTC. Translation gives CASSPGTDYEQYF.